This TCR beta chain came from a study of human T cells and chemical hapten exposure. The sample's time point: patch test 1, 2 weeks after DPC sensitization. Treatment: therapeutic diphenylcyclopropenone sensitization with weekly scalp DPC. TCRdb independently ran MiXCR on the RACE reads; one entry per CDR3 protein. The repertoire holds just under 350,000 distinct CDR3 sequences, 5.5% to 8% seen once, with 8.4% in the top ten. The germline V gene encodes CDR1 MNHEY and CDR2 SVGEGT. Trimming stripped 6 bases from V and 10 bases from J, with 22 bases between. The CDR3 has 16 residues. Sequencing was performed on whole blood, taken in connection with sensitization to the hapten diphenylcyclopropenone (DPC). This TCR was recovered from a woman younger than 30 with alopecia areata. Some clones in this sample may be carry-over from other donors' samples. V usage is TRBV6-2 or TRBV6-3 and J usage is TRBJ1-6; perhaps TRBD1 as D (6 bases). CDR3 in amino acids: CASRRGRQAPASPLHF. The CDR3 DNA follows: TGTGCCAGCAGACGCGGACGACAGGCGCCCGCATCACCCCTCCACTTT.